Reported below is one T cell receptor (beta chain). This specimen comes from a study of T cell changes during pregnancy in multiple sclerosis. The table came from immunoSEQ multiplex PCR; TCRdb's copy has only in-frame clones and leaves some out. The sample lists roughly 64,000 clones, roughly 91% occurring once. V was pared by 4 bases and J by 8 bases, with 17 bases of the junction left unmatched. Germline CDR1 PRHDT, CDR2 FYEKMQ (reference sequence). This CDR3 is built from 18 residues. The sequence came from a female donor in good health, enrolled as a control in a pregnancy study. The rearrangement uses TRBV13 and TRBJ2-1; 10 bases match TRBD2. The sample was peripheral blood, taken in the third trimester of pregnancy. This CDR3 is CASSSAPGLAGVRDEQFF. CDR3 DNA sequence: TGTGCCAGCAGCTCCGCCCCAGGCCTAGCGGGAGTTCGGGATGAGCAGTTCTTC. The full variable domain, completed using reference TRBV13 and TRBJ2-1, is AAGVIQSPRHLIKEKRETATLKCYPIPRHDTVYWYQQGPGQDPQFLISFYEKMQSDKGSIPDRFSAQQFSDYHSELNMSSLELGDSALYFCASSSAPGLAGVRDEQFFGPGTRLTVL.